This T cell receptor beta chain was captured by sequencing in a study of blood T cells in healthy people across ages. General study points: Unsorted PBMC material precluded a definitive naive versus antigen-experienced comparison.

Trimming shortened V by 0 bases and J by 2 bases, and 17 bases separated the two germline ends. Germline V lookup: CDR1 LGHNA, CDR2 YNFKEQ. There are 19 residues in the CDR3. All donors came from Russia, were Caucasian and healthy, and spanned ages about 6 to 100. This clonotype was observed many times. Its matching antigen is unknown. Primers used in a second PCR of roughly 6 to 11 cycles were a sample-barcoded 5' primer and a J-beta primer mix. Via MiXCR, TCRdb re-called the 5' RACE reads, giving one row per CDR3 protein. The sample has over 500,000 distinct CDR3 sequences, over 40% seen once. The sample taken for sequencing was blood. The TCR sequence derives from a woman at least 80 years old in good health. The rearrangement uses TRBV4-2 and TRBJ2-6; D might be TRBD1 (6 bases). The CDR3, as DNA: TGTGCCAGCAGCCAAGATAAATGGAAACCAGGGGCTGGGGCCAACGTCCTGACTTTC. Translated, it gives CASSQDKWKPGAGANVLTF.